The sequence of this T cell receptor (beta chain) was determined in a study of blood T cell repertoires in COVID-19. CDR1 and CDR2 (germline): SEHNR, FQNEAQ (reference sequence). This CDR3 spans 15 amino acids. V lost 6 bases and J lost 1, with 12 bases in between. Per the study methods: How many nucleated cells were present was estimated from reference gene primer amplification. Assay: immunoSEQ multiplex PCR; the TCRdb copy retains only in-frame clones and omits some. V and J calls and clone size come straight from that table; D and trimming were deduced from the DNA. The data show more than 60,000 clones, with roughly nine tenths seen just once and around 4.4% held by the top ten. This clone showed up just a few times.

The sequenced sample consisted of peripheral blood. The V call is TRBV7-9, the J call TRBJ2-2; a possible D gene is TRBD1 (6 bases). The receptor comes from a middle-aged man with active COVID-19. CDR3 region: CASSKGGRNTGELFF. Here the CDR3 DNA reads TGTGCCAGCAGTAAAGGGGGTCGGAACACCGGGGAGCTGTTTTTT. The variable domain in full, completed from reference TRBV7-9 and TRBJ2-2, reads DTGVSQNPRHKITKRGQNVTFRCDPISEHNRLYWYRQTLGQGPEFLTYFQNEAQLEKSRLLSDRFSAERPKGSFSTLEIQRTEQGDSAMYLCASSKGGRNTGELFFGEGSRLTVL.